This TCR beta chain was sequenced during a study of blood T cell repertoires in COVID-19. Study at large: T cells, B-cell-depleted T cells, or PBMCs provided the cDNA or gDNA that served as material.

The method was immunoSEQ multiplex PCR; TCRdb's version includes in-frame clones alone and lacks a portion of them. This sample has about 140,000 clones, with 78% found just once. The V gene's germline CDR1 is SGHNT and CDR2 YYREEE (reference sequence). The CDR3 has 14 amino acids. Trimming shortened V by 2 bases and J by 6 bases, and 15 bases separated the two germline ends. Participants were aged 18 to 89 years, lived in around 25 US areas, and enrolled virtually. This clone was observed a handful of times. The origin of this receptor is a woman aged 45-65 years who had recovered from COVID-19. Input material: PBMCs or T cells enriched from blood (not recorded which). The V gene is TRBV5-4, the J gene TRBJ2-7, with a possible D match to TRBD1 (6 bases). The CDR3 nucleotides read TGTGCCAGCAGCTTCTCAGGGGTTAAGTTCGAGCAGTACTTC. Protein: CASSFSGVKFEQYF.